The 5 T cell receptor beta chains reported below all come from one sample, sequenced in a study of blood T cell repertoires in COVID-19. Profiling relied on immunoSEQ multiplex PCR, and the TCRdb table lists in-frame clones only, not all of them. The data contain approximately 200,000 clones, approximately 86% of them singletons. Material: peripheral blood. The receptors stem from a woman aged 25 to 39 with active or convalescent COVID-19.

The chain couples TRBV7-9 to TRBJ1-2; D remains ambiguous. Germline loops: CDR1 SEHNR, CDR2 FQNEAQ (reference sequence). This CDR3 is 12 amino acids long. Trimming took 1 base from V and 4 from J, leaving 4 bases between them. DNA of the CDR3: TGTGCCAGCAGCTTAGACACCTATGGCTACACCTTC. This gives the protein CASSLDTYGYTF.

CDR3 sequence: CASSQYPGMWSYEQYF. For the CDR3, the DNA is TGTGCCAGCAGCCAGTACCCCGGGATGTGGTCCTACGAGCAGTACTTC. The chain recombines TRBV3-1 (or the pseudogene TRBV3-2) with TRBJ2-7; D is possibly TRBD2 (5 bases). The CDR3 length is 16 residues. The germline gives CDR1 LGHDT, CDR2 YNNKEL (reference sequence). V gave up 3 bases and J gave up 1 base, with 16 bases separating them.

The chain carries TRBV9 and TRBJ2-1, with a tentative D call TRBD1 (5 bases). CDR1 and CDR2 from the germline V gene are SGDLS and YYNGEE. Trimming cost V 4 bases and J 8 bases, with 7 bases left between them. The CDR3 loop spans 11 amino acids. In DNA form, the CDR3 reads TGTGCCAGCAGCCCAGGGTATGAGCAGTTCTTC. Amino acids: CASSPGYEQFF.

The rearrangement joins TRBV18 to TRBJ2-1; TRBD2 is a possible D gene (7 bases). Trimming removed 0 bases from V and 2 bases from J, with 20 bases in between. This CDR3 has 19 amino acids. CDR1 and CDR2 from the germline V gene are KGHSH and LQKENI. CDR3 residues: CASSPPRGGGPSTYNEQFF. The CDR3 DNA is TGTGCCAGCTCACCACCTAGGGGGGGAGGTCCCTCTACCTACAATGAGCAGTTCTTC. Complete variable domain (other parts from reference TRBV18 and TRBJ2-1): NAGVMQNPRHLVRRRGQEARLRCSPMKGHSHVYWYRQLPEEGLKFMVYLQKENIIDESGMPKERFSAEFPKEGPSILRIQQVVRGDSAAYFCASSPPRGGGPSTYNEQFFGPGTRLTVL.

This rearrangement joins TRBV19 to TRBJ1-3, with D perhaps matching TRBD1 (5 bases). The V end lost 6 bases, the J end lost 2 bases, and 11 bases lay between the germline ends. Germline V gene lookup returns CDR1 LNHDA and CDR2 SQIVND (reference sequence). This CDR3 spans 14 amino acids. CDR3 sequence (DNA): TGTGCCAGTAGAGGGGAGGCGGCTGGAAACACCATATATTTT. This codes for CASRGEAAGNTIYF.